This T cell receptor beta chain was obtained from a study of memory CD4+ T cells and cytomegalovirus serostatus. V dropped 7 bases and J dropped 5; count of bases not matched to a gene: 4. The CDR3 spans 13 residues. In germline, CDR1 is MNHNS, CDR2 SASEGT. The sort gate was single viable CD3+CD4+CD8-CD45RO+ cells for memory CD4+ T cells. Donors' CMV status reflects serum IgG against pp150, pp28, p38, p52. This table comes from immunoSEQ multiplex PCR, and its TCRdb copy is limited to in-frame clones, with some not included. The sample has tens of thousands of clones, around 76% seen once. Sequencing was performed on memory CD4+ T cells from blood. The clonotype was recovered from an adult in good health and CMV-seronegative. The chain employs TRBV6-1 and TRBJ1-5, with 8 bases fitting TRBD1. This CDR3 reads CASTPDRDQPQHF. Written as DNA, the CDR3 is TGTGCCAGCACCCCGGACAGGGATCAGCCCCAGCATTTT.